A selection of T cell receptor beta chains follows, all from one sample in a study of blood T cell repertoires in COVID-19. Produced via immunoSEQ multiplex PCR; TCRdb's table is partial and in-frame only. The sample has approximately 210,000 clones; more than 65% are singletons. Sequencing input: peripheral blood. All receptors come from a woman older than 75 with acute or convalescent COVID-19. Both conserved end residues are part of each CDR3. The D gene is left open where the match is weak. Clone size is shown for a subset of rows, as once, few, many or a class of expanded clone.

size,V,J,D,DNA,CDR3
.,TRBV19,TRBJ1-4,.,TGTGCCAGTAGTCTATCATCGGCAACTAATGAAAAACTGTTTTTT,CASSLSSATNEKLFF
.,TRBV19,TRBJ1-6,.,TGTGCCAGTAGTATATCGGGGGGCTCCTATAATTCACCCCTCCACTTT,CASSISGGSYNSPLHF
few,TRBV5-1,TRBJ1-2,TRBD1,TGCGCCAGCAGCTCAGGGACAGGGCTTCGGAGTGGCTACACCTTC,CASSSGTGLRSGYTF
.,TRBV5-1,TRBJ1-2,.,TGCGCCAGCAGCTTGGATGAGGTCGCTAACTATGGCTACACCTTC,CASSLDEVANYGYTF
.,TRBV6-5,TRBJ2-2,.,TGTGCCACCCAATTGGGGGGGCCGAACACCGGGGAGCTGTTTTTT,CATQLGGPNTGELFF
once,TRBV2,TRBJ1-1,TRBD1,TGTGCCAGCAAAACCGGGACAGGGAGCACTGAAGCTTTCTTT,CASKTGTGSTEAFF
.,TRBV15,TRBJ2-1,.,TGTGCCACCAGCACCCTTGGCGCAGGTGAGCAGTTCTTC,CATSTLGAGEQFF
.,TRBV5-1,TRBJ1-4,.,TGCGCCACCCAGGTCGCCCCTAATGAAAAACTGTTTTTT,CATQVAPNEKLFF
.,TRBV2,TRBJ2-1,TRBD2,TGTGCCAGCAGTCTCGGGGGGATTGTTGAGCAGTTCTTC,CASSLGGIVEQFF
.,TRBV6-5,TRBJ1-2,TRBD1,TGTGCCAGCAGAATCCGGGACAGGGGCCTCTATGGCTACACCTTC,CASRIRDRGLYGYTF
few,TRBV5-1,TRBJ1-5,.,TGCGCCAGCAGCCCCGGTAGCAATCAGCCCCAGCATTTT,CASSPGSNQPQHF
once,TRBV15,TRBJ1-5,.,TGTGCCACCAGCCGCGACCCTGACAGTCGCAATCAGCCCCAGCATTTT,CATSRDPDSRNQPQHF
.,TRBV11-3,TRBJ1-6,TRBD1,TGTGCCAGCAGCTTAGATGGGACAGGGGGTGCAAATTCACCCCTCCACTTT,CASSLDGTGGANSPLHF
.,TRBV5-6,TRBJ1-3,.,TGTGCCAGCGCCGTCACTTCGGGAAACACCATATATTTT,CASAVTSGNTIYF
.,TRBV30,TRBJ1-1,.,TGTGCCTGGAGTTTGTTACTGGAGGTAACTGAAGCTTTCTTT,CAWSLLLEVTEAFF
few,TRBV11-3,TRBJ1-4,.,TGTGCCAGCAGCTCGGGCCCCGGGAGGGAAAAACTGTTTTTT,CASSSGPGREKLFF
.,TRBV5-8,TRBJ1-5,TRBD1,TGTGCCAGCAGCCTTGGGACAGGGAGCAATCAGCCCCAGCATTTT,CASSLGTGSNQPQHF
few,TRBV7-9,TRBJ1-1,.,TGTGCCAGCAGCCAAGGACACACGAACACTGAAGCTTTCTTT,CASSQGHTNTEAFF
.,TRBV3-1/TRBV3-2,TRBJ1-3,.,TGTGCCAGCAGCCTAATCTTCTCTGGAAACACCATATATTTT,CASSLIFSGNTIYF
.,TRBV27,TRBJ2-1,TRBD2,TGTGCCAGCAGCCTTAGCGGGGGGGCTGAGCAGTTCTTC,CASSLSGGAEQFF
.,TRBV28,TRBJ1-5,.,TGTGCCAGCAGCATTTCAAGGGGTTTTAGCAATCAGCCCCAGCATTTT,CASSISRGFSNQPQHF
.,TRBV5-1,TRBJ1-1,.,TGCGCCAGCAGCCTAGGACAGCGGAACACTGAAGCTTTCTTT,CASSLGQRNTEAFF
.,TRBV28,TRBJ2-3,TRBD2,TGTGCCAGCAGTTCCTCTACTAGCGGGGGGGGGAAAGATACGCAGTATTTT,CASSSSTSGGGKDTQYF
few,TRBV3-1/TRBV3-2,TRBJ2-3,.,TGTGCCAGCAGCCTACTAGCTCTCACAGATACGCAGTATTTT,CASSLLALTDTQYF
many,TRBV2,TRBJ1-4,.,TGTGCCAGCAGTGTAGGGCCGGGGGGTAATGAAAAACTGTTTTTT,CASSVGPGGNEKLFF
once,TRBV6-5,TRBJ2-7,.,TGTGCCAGCAGTCTTTGGCAGGGATACTACGAGCAGTACTTC,CASSLWQGYYEQYF
few,TRBV27,TRBJ1-6,TRBD1,TGTGCCAGCAGTCCCCTCGACAGGGGAAATTATTCACCCCTCCACTTT,CASSPLDRGNYSPLHF
.,TRBV7-3,TRBJ2-7,TRBD1,TGTGCCAGCAGCTCGGGGACAGGGTCGAGAGAGCAGTACTTC,CASSSGTGSREQYF
.,TRBV27,TRBJ2-2,.,TGTGCCAGCAGCGGGGGGCCCAGCACCGGGGAGCTGTTTTTT,CASSGGPSTGELFF
.,TRBV30,TRBJ1-4,TRBD1,TGTGCCTGGACCGGGACAGGAGAAAAACTGTTTTTT,CAWTGTGEKLFF
.,TRBV4-2,TRBJ2-5,TRBD2,TGTGCCAGCAGCCAAATCGGGGGGGAAGAGACCCAGTACTTC,CASSQIGGEETQYF
.,TRBV12-3/TRBV12-4,TRBJ2-3,.,TGTGCCAGCACCCTTATGTCAGATACGCAGTATTTT,CASTLMSDTQYF
.,TRBV6-1,TRBJ1-3,.,TGTGCCAGCAGTGAATCTGTCCTCTCTGGAAACACCATATATTTT,CASSESVLSGNTIYF
few,TRBV7-2,TRBJ1-1,TRBD1,TGTGCCAGCAGCTTAGCCCTAGGGGGACAGAAAGCTTTCTTT,CASSLALGGQKAFF
.,TRBV2,TRBJ2-3,.,TGTGCCAGCAGTGAAGGGGCGGGGGCCACAGATACGCAGTATTTT,CASSEGAGATDTQYF
.,TRBV9,TRBJ1-3,.,TGTGCCAGCAGCGGCACCCCGACAGTTGCTGGAAACACCATATATTTT,CASSGTPTVAGNTIYF
once,TRBV25-1,TRBJ1-4,.,TGTGCCAGCAGTGAATTGGGGGGGAAGACTGAAAAACTGTTTTTT,CASSELGGKTEKLFF
.,TRBV19,TRBJ1-2,TRBD1,TGTGCCACGAAGACAGGGCTGTATGGCTACACCTTC,CATKTGLYGYTF
.,TRBV19,TRBJ1-5,.,TGTGCCAGTAGTACCTCTGGGCCTCTTGTGAGCAATCAGCCCCAGCATTTT,CASSTSGPLVSNQPQHF
.,TRBV12-5,TRBJ1-3,.,TGTGCTAGTGGTCCCCGCGGTGGAAACACCATATATTTT,CASGPRGGNTIYF